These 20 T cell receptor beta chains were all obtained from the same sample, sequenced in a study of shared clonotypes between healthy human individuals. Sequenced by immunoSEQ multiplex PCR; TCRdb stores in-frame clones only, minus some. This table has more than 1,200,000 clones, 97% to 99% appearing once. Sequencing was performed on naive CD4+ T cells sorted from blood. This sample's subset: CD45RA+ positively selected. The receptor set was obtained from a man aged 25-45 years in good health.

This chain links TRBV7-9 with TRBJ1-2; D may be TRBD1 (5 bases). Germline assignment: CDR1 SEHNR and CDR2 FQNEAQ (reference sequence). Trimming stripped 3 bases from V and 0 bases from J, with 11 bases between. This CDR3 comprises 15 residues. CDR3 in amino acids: CASSFTGRANYGYTF. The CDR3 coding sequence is TGTGCCAGCAGCTTCACAGGTAGAGCTAACTATGGCTACACCTTC.

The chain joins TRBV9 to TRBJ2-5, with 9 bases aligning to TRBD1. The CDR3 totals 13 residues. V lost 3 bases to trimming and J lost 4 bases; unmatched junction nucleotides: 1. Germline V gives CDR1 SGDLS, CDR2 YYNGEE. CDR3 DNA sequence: TGTGCCAGCAGCGCGGACAGGGGAGAGACCCAGTACTTC. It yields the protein CASSADRGETQYF.

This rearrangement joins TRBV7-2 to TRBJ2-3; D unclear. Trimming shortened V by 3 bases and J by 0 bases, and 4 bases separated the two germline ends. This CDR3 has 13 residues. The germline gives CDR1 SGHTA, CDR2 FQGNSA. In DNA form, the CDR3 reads TGTGCCAGCAGCTTCGTCAGCACAGATACGCAGTATTTT. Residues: CASSFVSTDTQYF.

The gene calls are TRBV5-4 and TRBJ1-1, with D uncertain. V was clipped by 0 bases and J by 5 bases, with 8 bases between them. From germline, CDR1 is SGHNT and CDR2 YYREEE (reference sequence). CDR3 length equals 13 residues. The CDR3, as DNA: TGTGCCAGCAGCTTGGCGCGAAAAACTGAAGCTTTCTTT. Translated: CASSLARKTEAFF. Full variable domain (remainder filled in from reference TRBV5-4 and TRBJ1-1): ETGVTQSPTHLIKTRGQQVTLRCSSQSGHNTVSWYQQALGQGPQFIFQYYREEENGRGNFPPRFSGLQFPNYSSELNVNALELDDSALYLCASSLARKTEAFFGQGTRLTVV.

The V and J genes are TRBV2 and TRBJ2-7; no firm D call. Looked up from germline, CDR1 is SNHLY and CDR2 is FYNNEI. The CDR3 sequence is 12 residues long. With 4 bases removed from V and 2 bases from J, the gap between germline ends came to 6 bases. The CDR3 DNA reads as TGTGCCAGCAGTGTCTTGGCCTACGAGCAGTACTTC. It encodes CASSVLAYEQYF.

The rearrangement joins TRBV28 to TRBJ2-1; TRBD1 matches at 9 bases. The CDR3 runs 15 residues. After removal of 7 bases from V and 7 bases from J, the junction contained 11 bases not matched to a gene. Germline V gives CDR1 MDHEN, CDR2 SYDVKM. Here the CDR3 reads CASIDGRQGGNEQFF. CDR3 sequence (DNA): TGTGCCAGCATCGATGGGAGACAGGGGGGTAATGAGCAGTTCTTC.

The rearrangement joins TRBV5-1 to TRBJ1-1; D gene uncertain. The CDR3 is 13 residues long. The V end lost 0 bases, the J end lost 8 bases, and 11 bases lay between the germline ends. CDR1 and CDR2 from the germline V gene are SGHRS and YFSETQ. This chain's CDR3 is CASSLEGVLEAFF. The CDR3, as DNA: TGCGCCAGCAGCTTGGAGGGCGTTTTAGAAGCTTTCTTT.

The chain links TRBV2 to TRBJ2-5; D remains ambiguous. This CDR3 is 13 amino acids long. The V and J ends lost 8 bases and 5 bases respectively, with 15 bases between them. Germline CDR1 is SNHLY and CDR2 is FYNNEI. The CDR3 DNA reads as TGTGCCAGCTCCTACTTTCGTCTGGAGACCCAGTACTTC. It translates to CASSYFRLETQYF.

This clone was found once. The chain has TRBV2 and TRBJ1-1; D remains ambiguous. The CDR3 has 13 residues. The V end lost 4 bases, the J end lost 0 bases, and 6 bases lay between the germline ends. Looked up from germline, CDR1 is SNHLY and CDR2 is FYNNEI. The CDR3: CASSAEVNTEAFF. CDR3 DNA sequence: TGTGCCAGCAGTGCAGAGGTGAACACTGAAGCTTTCTTT.

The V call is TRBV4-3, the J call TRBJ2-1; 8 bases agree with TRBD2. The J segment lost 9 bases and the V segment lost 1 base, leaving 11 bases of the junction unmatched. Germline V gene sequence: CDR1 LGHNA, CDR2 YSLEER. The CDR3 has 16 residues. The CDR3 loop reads CASSQGPGTRSGEQFF. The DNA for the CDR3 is TGCGCCAGCAGCCAAGGTCCCGGGACTAGGTCGGGTGAGCAGTTCTTC.

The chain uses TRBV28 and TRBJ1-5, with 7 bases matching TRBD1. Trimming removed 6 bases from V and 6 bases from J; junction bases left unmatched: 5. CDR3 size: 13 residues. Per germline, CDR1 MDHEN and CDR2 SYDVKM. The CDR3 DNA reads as TGTGCCAGCAGAGACAGGGTGGGTCAGCCCCAGCATTTT. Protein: CASRDRVGQPQHF.

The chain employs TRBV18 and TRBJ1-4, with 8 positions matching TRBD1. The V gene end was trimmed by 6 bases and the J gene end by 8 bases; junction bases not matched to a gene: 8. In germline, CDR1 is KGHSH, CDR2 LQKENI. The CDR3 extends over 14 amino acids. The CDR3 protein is CASSHDRGDEKLFF. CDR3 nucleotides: TGTGCCAGCTCTCATGACAGGGGAGACGAAAAACTGTTTTTT.

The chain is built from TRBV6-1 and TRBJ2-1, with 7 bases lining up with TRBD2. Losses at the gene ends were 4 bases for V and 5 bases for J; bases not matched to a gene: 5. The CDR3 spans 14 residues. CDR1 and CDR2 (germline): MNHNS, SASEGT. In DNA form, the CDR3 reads TGTGCCAGCAGTGTCCTAGCGGTGAACAATGAGCAGTTCTTC. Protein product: CASSVLAVNNEQFF.

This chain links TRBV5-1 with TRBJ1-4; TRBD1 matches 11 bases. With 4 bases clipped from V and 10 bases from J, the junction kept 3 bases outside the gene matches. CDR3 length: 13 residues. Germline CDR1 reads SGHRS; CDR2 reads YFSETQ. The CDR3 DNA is TGCGCCAGCAGCGGCGGGACAGGGGGAAAACTGTTTTTT. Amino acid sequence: CASSGGTGGKLFF.

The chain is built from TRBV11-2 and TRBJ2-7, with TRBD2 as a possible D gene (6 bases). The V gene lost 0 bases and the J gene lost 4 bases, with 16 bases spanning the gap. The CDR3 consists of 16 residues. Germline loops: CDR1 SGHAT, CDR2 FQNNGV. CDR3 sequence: CASSLDSGAGNYEQYF. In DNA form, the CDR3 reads TGTGCCAGCAGCTTAGATTCGGGCGCGGGAAATTACGAGCAGTACTTC.

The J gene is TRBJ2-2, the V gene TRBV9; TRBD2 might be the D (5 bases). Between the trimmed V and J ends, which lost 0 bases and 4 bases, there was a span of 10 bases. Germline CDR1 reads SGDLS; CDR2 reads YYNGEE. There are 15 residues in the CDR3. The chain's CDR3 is CASSVVASRTGELFF. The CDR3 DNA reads TGTGCCAGCAGCGTAGTAGCTAGCCGCACCGGGGAGCTGTTTTTT.

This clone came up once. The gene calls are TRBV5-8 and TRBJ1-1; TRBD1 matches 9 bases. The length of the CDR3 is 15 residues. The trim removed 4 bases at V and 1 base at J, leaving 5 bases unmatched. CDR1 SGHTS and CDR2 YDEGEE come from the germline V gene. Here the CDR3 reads CASSLQGARNTEAFF. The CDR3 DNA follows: TGTGCCAGCAGCCTACAGGGGGCCCGGAACACTGAAGCTTTCTTT.

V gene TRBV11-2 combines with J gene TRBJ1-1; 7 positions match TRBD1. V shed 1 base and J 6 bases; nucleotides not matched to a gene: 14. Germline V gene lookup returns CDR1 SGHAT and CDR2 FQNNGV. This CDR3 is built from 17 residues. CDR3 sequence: CASSLVIPRQGVPEAFF. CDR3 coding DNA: TGTGCCAGCAGCTTAGTGATCCCGAGGCAGGGGGTGCCTGAAGCTTTCTTT.

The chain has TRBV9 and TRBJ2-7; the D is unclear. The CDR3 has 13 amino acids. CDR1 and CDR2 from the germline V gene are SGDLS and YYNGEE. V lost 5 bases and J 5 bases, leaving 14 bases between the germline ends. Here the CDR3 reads CASSTIGAHEQYF. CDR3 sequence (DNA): TGTGCCAGCAGTACTATAGGCGCTCACGAGCAGTACTTC.

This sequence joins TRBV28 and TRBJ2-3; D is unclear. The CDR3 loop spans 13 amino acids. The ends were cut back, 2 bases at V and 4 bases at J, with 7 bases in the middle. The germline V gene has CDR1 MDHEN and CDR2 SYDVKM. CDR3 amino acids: CASSLNLPDTQYF. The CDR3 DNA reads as TGTGCCAGCAGTTTAAATCTCCCAGATACGCAGTATTTT.